This TCR beta chain stems from a study of cytomegalovirus exposure and HLA in healthy donors (dated by TCRdb to the late 2010s). Describing the broader study: An earlier analysis of about 530 of the donors reported 276 Gb of sequence data and about 120 million unique TCR beta sequences obtained from about 170 million T cells. About 280 gigabases of sequencing data and 91 million or so unique TCR sequences made up an early release that covered fewer than 650 HLA-typed donors. The genetic ancestry cluster associated with self-reported Caucasian donors included around 76% of the 300 to 400 genotyped donors. The study aimed to test whether signatures of past pathogen exposure could be identified by cataloging public T cell receptors. Using immunosequencing, the study profiled T cell repertoires from about 620 subjects and related those repertoires to cytomegalovirus serostatus. Along with the roughly 670-subject first cohort, a separate validation cohort of some 130 different subjects was used. To predict cytomegalovirus infection status, the study combined high-throughput TCR immunosequencing, statistical association of individual TCRs with disease status, and machine learning. In a later analysis, previously published TCR beta repertoires from 550 to 750 donors were re-analyzed and high-resolution HLA genotyping was added so that TCR occurrence patterns could be studied. The later analysis used no new phenotypic data to find candidate immune exposures, relying instead on TCR beta sequences and their occurrence across donors. An earlier analysis of nearly 600 of the donors applied high-throughput TCR beta sequencing to assess whether each TCR beta V gene segment acted as functional or pseudogenic. Donor age, sex, ethnicity and CMV serostatus were compiled alongside the repertoire data. A later genetic analysis used genome-wide SNP genotypes for about 65% of the 666 donors, treating that subset as a discovery cohort. Every repertoire in the discovery cohort had been generated on one and the same sequencing platform. Class I and class II HLA loci were covered by the typing at four-digit resolution. Typing coverage differed by locus: A, B, C, DRB1 and DQB1 were typed in roughly 629-640 donors, DQA1 in approximately 520, DPA1 in some 570, and DPB1 in 472. Because of strong linkage in the cohort, roughly five DR-DQ haplotypes were treated as single units for association and clustering. Among roughly 400 genotyped donors of the cohort, an average of around 250,000 unique TCR beta nucleotide sequences was sequenced per donor, of which roughly 17% were non-productive.

The paper's findings and limits, for the study overall: In both the original and validation cohorts, the classifier was reported to diagnose cytomegalovirus status with high specificity and sensitivity. The authors suggested that the approach could potentially be generalized to other disease states and immunological phenotypes. A later analysis found that HLA-associated TCR beta chains were more clonally expanded and had lower generation probabilities than equally common non-associated chains. A further reported finding was that TCR beta sequences accurately predicted the HLA-A and HLA-B alleles for most subjects in the first cohort. A later analysis reported that several top co-occurrence clusters appeared linked to parvovirus B19, influenza, CMV and Epstein-Barr virus. When HLA alleles, especially DR and DQ, strongly co-occurred, attributing TCR associations to individual alleles was difficult. The study gave a list of about 160 TCR beta chains associated with cytomegalovirus. Most TCR sequences were observed very rarely across donors, whereas some public TCRs were present in many individuals. Correlated functional status among segregating V segments might reflect linkage disequilibrium, but an unknown experimental factor could not be ruled out. A later analysis associated approximately 17,000 TCR beta sequences with specific HLA alleles at a false discovery rate of 0.05. According to a later analysis, most CMV-associated TCR beta chains appeared to be HLA-restricted, and the HLA associations seemed to be driven largely by CMV exposure. Because counts were too low, approximately 15 rarely observed V segments, including chromosome 9 orphons, were excluded from the earlier analysis of roughly 580 of the donors. Sequencing depth was assumed to be roughly uniform across donors in the presence/absence analyses, though that assumption may not hold. CMV serostatus was the only immune exposure information available for the cohort. HLA typing was unavailable for some donors at each locus, so association tests used only the typed subset. In this cohort, only TCR beta chains were sequenced, and detectable features were limited by the absence of alpha or paired-chain data. In vitro tests confirmed that a few of the cytomegalovirus-associated TCR beta chains recognize cytomegalovirus antigens. Because the 87-base-pair reads could not distinguish some IMGT-functional V segments, including TRBV6-2 and TRBV6-3, those segments were excluded. A cluster of highly shared sequence variants was judged likely to be a technical artifact of the sequencing pipeline. Broadly in line with IMGT annotations, most TCR beta V segments showed up in productive rearrangements about 90% or about 30% of the time in an earlier analysis of a few hundred of the donors. A later genetic analysis reported fewer N-insertions in productive TCRs among donors in an Asian-associated ancestry cluster than the approximately 670-donor mean. A later analysis found that TCR association rates varied across HLA loci, with DRB1 alleles showing the most associated TCRs and HLA-C alleles the fewest. In a later genetic analysis, a missense DCLRE1C variant was associated with V-gene and J-gene trimming of TCR beta chains, and the association was replicated in an independent cohort.

In total, more than 500 healthy bone marrow donors made up the cohort. All cohort members were sampled while nominally healthy, although unrecorded immune exposures were likely present. The donor tested CMV seronegative and was one of the 352 seronegative cohort members. Every donor gave a peripheral blood sample, and the peripheral blood mononuclear cells from that sample were used for TCR beta sequencing. Genomic DNA was extracted from the blood cell samples with the Qiagen DNeasy Blood Extraction Kit. As concerns this clone: What this receptor recognizes is not known. No much larger clonotype is one base removed from it; base qualities were not supplied.

Libraries came from the immunoSEQ multiplex PCR assay. The multiplex PCR relied on a mix of 60 forward primers for TCR Vbeta segments and 13 reverse primers for TCR Jbeta segments. The CDR3 region of rearranged TCR beta genes was amplified from genomic DNA with a multiplex PCR assay. The amplified TCR beta libraries were sequenced on the Illumina HiSeq System as 87-base-pair reads. The paper's processing steps were these. A later analysis tallied about 77 million unique TCR beta chains across the 666 repertoires, and about 12 million of those chains were shared by two or more donors. To remove PCR and sequencing errors, raw reads were error-corrected and collapsed into unique sequences using a nearest-neighbor algorithm that merged closely related sequences. Alignment of CDR3 sequences to IMGT reference sequences was used to assign V, D and J gene segments. For a sequence to be retained, a match of at least six nucleotides was required to both a V gene segment and a J gene segment. Rearrangements were called productive when the CDR3 lacked stop codons and stayed in frame with V and J; all others were non-productive. CDR3 was defined by IMGT convention, running from the second conserved V-encoded cysteine to the conserved J-encoded phenylalanine. In an earlier analysis of more than 550 of the donors, sequences lacking an unambiguous match to a single V gene segment were excluded. In an earlier analysis of roughly 500 of the donors, V segments were called functional above 56.7% productive rearrangements and were called segregating when the between-donor standard deviation exceeded 5%. A statistical classification framework was built for diagnosing cytomegalovirus status from the catalog of TCR beta chain sequences. A later analysis assigned V and J genes by comparing TCR nucleotide sequences with IMGT/GENE-DB human TR gene sequences. Using the TCRdist pipeline, a later analysis assigned CDR3 sequences along with most-parsimonious VDJ recombination scenarios. In a later analysis, every TCR beta chain was defined by the combination of its CDR3 amino acid sequence and its V-gene family, and reads without a unique V-gene family were dropped. In a later analysis, 450 to 600 highly shared, low-generation-probability nucleotide sequences were removed to address suspected cross-contamination and a sequencing artifact. In a later analysis, a clonal expansion index for each public chain was calculated from normalized within-repertoire ranks of inferred template counts. In a later analysis, generation probabilities were computed using a VDJ recombination model fitted to out-of-frame rearrangements, and the results were checked against IGoR. A later analysis scored TCR-TCR, TCR-HLA and TCR-CMV co-occurrence with hypergeometric tests, applying a repertoire-size bias correction to TCR pairs. In a later analysis, false discovery rates were estimated by permuting HLA or CMV assignments 20 times. A later analysis grouped co-occurring TCRs with DBSCAN, adding TCRdist sequence similarity when clustering within HLA-allele-positive subsets. For co-occurrence clustering, repertoires with fewer than 30,000 or more than 120,000 public chains were excluded, along with 4 to 6 repertoires with anomalous nucleotide sharing. Held by TCRdb, this immuneACCESS table contains in-frame sequences only and omits some clones. Under half of the omission traces to an unresolved V gene where checked; the cause of the rest is unknown. The D gene and trimming were derived from the DNA, and the V and J assignments and clone size from that table. Present in this sample are roughly 100,000 clones, approximately 89% of which were seen just once. The ten largest clones take up about 3.8% of the sample.

Based on the germline V gene (reference sequence), the CDR1 and CDR2 sequences are MNHEY and SMNVEV. Relative to germline, V is 6 bases shorter and J is 9 bases shorter, with 20 bases between their ends. From cysteine to phenylalanine, the CDR3 is 15 amino acids long. CDR3 DNA is the only sequence kept; it has 45 bases, read in frame from the first base. The sequence was obtained from a young man in good health and CMV-seronegative. The rearrangement combines TRBV27 with TRBJ1-4, with no reliable assignment of the D segment. The sequencing input was PBMCs. The encoded CDR3 is CASSPYREVGKKLFF. The sequenced DNA is TGTGCCAGCAGCCCTTATCGGGAAGTCGGAAAAAAACTGTTTTTT.